This T cell receptor (beta chain) was retrieved from a study of T cell responses to AZD1222 COVID-19 vaccine. Whole-study findings and limits: Increases in Spike-specific TCR breadth and depth were seen after two AZD1222 doses. AZD1222 recipients seropositive at baseline numbered only six or seven.

TCRdb's copy holds only in-frame clones and misses some; the assay was immunoSEQ multiplex PCR. This table has 130,000 or so clones, just over 90% appearing once. Regarding this clone: Its antigen is unidentified.

This clonotype originated in an adult in good health. Sequenced here: peripheral blood, sampled on day 0 of MenACWY control vaccination.

The DNA for the CDR3 is TGTGCCAGCAGTTACTTACCTCCTGAGCATTGGGGCTACACCTTC. It encodes CASSYLPPEHWGYTF. The chain is built from TRBV27 and TRBJ1-2; D not certain. V gave up 4 bases and J gave up 8 bases, with 20 bases separating them. This CDR3 has 15 amino acids. CDR1 MNHEY and CDR2 SMNVEV come from the germline V gene (reference sequence).